This entry lists 22 T cell receptor beta chains sequenced from one sample in a study of T cells in Graves' hyperthyroidism and ophthalmopathy. Researchers took RNA transcripts and amplified the TCR beta CDR3 regions from them. HTBI primers drove first-round RT-PCR of the TCR CDR3. TCRdb reanalysed the multiplex PCR reads using MiXCR and keeps one entry per CDR3 protein. The repertoire consists of hundreds of thousands of distinct CDR3 sequences, with 15% to 19% occurring once and the leading ten covering 13% to 15%. Material for sequencing was blood. All receptors come from a young woman with Graves' hyperthyroidism.

This clonotype was observed at least ten times. V is TRBV5-1 and J is TRBJ2-1; the match to TRBD2 covers 8 bases. The germline gives CDR1 SGHRS, CDR2 YFSETQ. CDR3 size: 16 residues. V lost 4 bases and J lost 1; bases outside the gene matches: 7. CDR3 sequence (DNA): TGCGCCAGCAGCCTGTTCAGCGGGGGTTCCTACAATGAGCAGTTCTTC. It translates to CASSLFSGGSYNEQFF.

This clonotype occurred many times. CDR3 residues: CASSQEGTLKNIQYF. CDR3 in DNA: TGTGCCAGCAGCCAAGAAGGTACCCTAAAAAACATTCAGTACTTC. The J gene is TRBJ2-4, the V gene TRBV14; no clear D gene. V lost 0 bases and J lost 4, with 10 bases in between. Germline V gives CDR1 SGHDN, CDR2 FVKESK. There are 15 residues in the CDR3.

The CDR3 DNA reads TGCAGCGTTGGACCCGGTGGACGGGACTACGAGCAGTACTTC. This encodes CSVGPGGRDYEQYF. This chain connects TRBV29-1 to TRBJ2-7; a possible D gene is TRBD2 (5 bases). Per germline, CDR1 SQVTM and CDR2 ANQGSEA. V was pared by 4 bases and J by 3 bases, with 16 bases between. This CDR3 is built from 14 residues.

Ten or more counts support this clonotype. This rearrangement joins TRBV7-8 to TRBJ1-1; the D gene is possibly TRBD1 (5 bases). The CDR3 is made up of 17 amino acids. Trimming shortened V by 2 bases and J by 7 bases, and 23 bases separated the two germline ends. The germline V gene has CDR1 SGHVS and CDR2 FQNEAQ. The DNA of the CDR3 is TGTGCCAGCAGCTTAAACTCGATAGGGGCCCCAAGGGGTGAAGCTTTCTTT. Its translation is CASSLNSIGAPRGEAFF.

Comment on this clonotype: As the CDR3 is not closed by the conserved phenylalanine or tryptophan, this likely results from a read error. This chain links TRBV12-3 or TRBV12-4 with TRBJ1-2; D remains unclear. V was clipped by 3 bases and J by 7 bases, with 9 bases between them. The CDR3 covers 12 residues. The CDR3: CASSLFLGGYTL. As DNA, the CDR3 is TGTGCCAGCAGTTTGTTTCTCGGTGGCTACACCCTC.

The J gene is TRBJ2-2, the V gene TRBV20-1; 7 nucleotides match TRBD2. In germline, CDR1 is DFQATT, CDR2 SNEGSKA (reference sequence). V lost 0 bases and J lost 3; bases outside the gene matches: 10. The CDR3 is 17 amino acids. CDR3 amino acids: CSARDVGRELYTGELFF. The DNA of the CDR3 is TGCAGTGCTAGAGATGTCGGGCGGGAGCTTTACACCGGGGAGCTGTTTTTT.

This clonotype was counted many times. The chain joins TRBV12-3 or TRBV12-4 to TRBJ1-2; 7 bases are a match to TRBD1. This CDR3 has 14 residues. J was trimmed by 3 bases and V by 5 bases; bases with no gene match: 6. The chain's CDR3 is CASSRITGDYGYTF. The CDR3 coding sequence is TGTGCCAGCAGTCGGATTACAGGGGACTATGGCTACACCTTC.

The sample holds many counts of this clonotype. This sequence joins TRBV3-1 and TRBJ2-1, with D maybe TRBD1 (6 bases). V lost 3 bases and J 8 bases, leaving 11 bases between the germline ends. Germline V gene sequence: CDR1 LGHDT, CDR2 YNNKEL (reference sequence). The CDR3 runs to 13 residues. The CDR3 is CASSQVWGHEQFF. The CDR3 DNA sequence: TGTGCCAGCAGCCAGGTTTGGGGGCATGAGCAGTTCTTC.

This clonotype was detected many times. The genes are TRBV3-1 and TRBJ1-1, with 11 bases lining up with TRBD1. Germline values: CDR1 LGHDT, CDR2 YNNKEL (reference sequence). The CDR3 contains 14 residues. With V trimmed by 6 bases and J by 7 bases, 7 bases remained unmatched. The CDR3 nucleotides are TGTGCCAGCAGTTTCGGACAGGGGGCGAATGAAGCTTTCTTT. Translated: CASSFGQGANEAFF.

The J gene is TRBJ2-7, the V gene TRBV9, with 7 bases identical to TRBD2. V lost 4 bases to trimming and J lost 2 bases; unmatched junction nucleotides: 6. This CDR3 has 14 residues. The V gene's germline CDR1 is SGDLS and CDR2 YYNGEE. CDR3 sequence: CASSSTGTTYEQYF. In DNA, the CDR3 is TGTGCCAGCAGCTCTACCGGGACTACCTACGAGCAGTACTTC.

This clonotype occurred many times. The V call is TRBV3-1, the J call TRBJ2-4; weak D call: TRBD2 (6 bases). Germline V gives CDR1 LGHDT, CDR2 YNNKEL (reference sequence). Trimming pared 0 bases from V and 8 bases from J, leaving 11 bases between. The CDR3 sequence is 14 residues long. The CDR3 is CASSQEPRRDIQYF. CDR3 bases: TGTGCCAGCAGCCAAGAACCCAGGAGGGACATTCAGTACTTC.

This chain links TRBV20-1 with TRBJ2-5; D is perhaps TRBD2 (7 bases). Germline V gene lookup returns CDR1 DFQATT and CDR2 SNEGSKA (reference sequence). The CDR3 is 16 amino acids. V lost 5 bases, J lost 4 bases, and 23 bases lay in between. The CDR3 sequence is CSAGGRSGKDRETQYF. Here the CDR3 DNA reads TGCAGTGCTGGGGGGCGGAGCGGGAAAGACCGAGAGACCCAGTACTTC.

This clonotype was detected a few times. CDR3 DNA: TGCAGCGTTGACCTAGCGGGTTCCCTCGGGGGGCAGTATTTT. Translating it yields CSVDLAGSLGGQYF. The chain uses TRBV29-1 and TRBJ2-3; 8 positions match TRBD2. The germline gives CDR1 SQVTM, CDR2 ANQGSEA. The CDR3 runs 14 residues. V shed 3 bases, J shed 11 bases, and the junction held 13 bases outside the gene matches.

This clonotype came up many times. This chain uses TRBV28 with TRBJ1-3; weak D call: TRBD1 (5 bases). Trimming pared 3 bases from V and 8 bases from J, leaving 5 bases between. CDR1 MDHEN and CDR2 SYDVKM come from the germline V gene. The CDR3 runs 11 residues. In nucleotides, the CDR3 is TGTGCCAGCAGTTTGGGGGACACCATATATTTT. Its translation is CASSLGDTIYF.

This sequence joins TRBV7-8 and TRBJ1-1; D is unclear. Germline loops: CDR1 SGHVS, CDR2 FQNEAQ. This CDR3 is built from 13 residues. The V end was cut by 2 bases, the J end by 4 bases, with 8 bases between. The CDR3 bases are TGTGCCAGCAGCTTAATCGCTAGCACTGAAGCTTTCTTT. Protein sequence: CASSLIASTEAFF.

In its sample, this clonotype was seen many times. The chain carries TRBV5-6 and TRBJ2-7; 10 nucleotides agree with TRBD2. Germline assignment: CDR1 SGHDT and CDR2 YYEEEE. V lost 4 bases and J lost 4; bases outside the gene matches: 5. This CDR3 is built from 14 residues. The CDR3 DNA reads TGTGCCAGCAGCCGGACTAGCGGAGATTACGAGCAGTACTTC. Translation gives CASSRTSGDYEQYF.

This clonotype was recorded many times. The chain recombines TRBV6-1 with TRBJ1-5; no firm D call. The CDR3 covers 17 residues. Germline assignment: CDR1 MNHNS and CDR2 SASEGT. Trimming took off 4 bases at V and 0 bases at J, with 16 bases between the two ends. The DNA for the CDR3 is TGTGCCAGCAGTGCATCTTCCTCCTCATATAGCAATCAGCCCCAGCATTTT. Amino acids: CASSASSSSYSNQPQHF.

The chain links TRBV2 to TRBJ1-5; 11 bases match TRBD1. CDR1 and CDR2 from the germline V gene are SNHLY and FYNNEI. The V segment lost 3 bases and the J segment 9 bases; nucleotides outside the gene matches: 13. CDR3 length: 17 residues. The CDR3, as DNA: TGTGCCAGCAGTGAGATGGACAGGGGGCGTTTTCATGGGCCCCAGCATTTT. This translates into CASSEMDRGRFHGPQHF.

This clonotype was seen many times. V gene TRBV4-1 combines with J gene TRBJ2-1; weak D call: TRBD2 (6 bases). Germline CDR1 reads MGHRA; CDR2 reads YSYEKL. Trimming shortened V by 1 base and J by 4 bases, and 17 bases separated the two germline ends. The CDR3 has 17 amino acids. This CDR3 is CASSQGQRSGFYNEQFF. The CDR3 region has the DNA TGCGCCAGCAGCCAAGGGCAGAGGAGCGGGTTTTACAATGAGCAGTTCTTC.

This clonotype appeared many times. V and J are TRBV20-1 and TRBJ2-3, with D tentatively TRBD2 (5 bases). The CDR3 is made up of 14 amino acids. Trimming shortened V by 4 bases and J by 1 base, and 12 bases separated the two germline ends. Per the germline V gene, CDR1 is DFQATT and CDR2 is SNEGSKA (reference sequence). CDR3 sequence: CSAITLRGTDTQYF. The CDR3 DNA is TGCAGTGCTATTACACTGAGGGGCACAGATACGCAGTATTTT.

Ten or more counts support this clonotype. The rearrangement uses TRBV5-8 and TRBJ2-3, with 8 nucleotides matching TRBD1. J lost 1 base, V lost 4 bases, and 8 bases had no gene match. The CDR3 sequence is 16 residues long. The germline gives CDR1 SGHTS, CDR2 YDEGEE. The CDR3, as DNA: TGTGCCAGCAGCGGCCAGGGGGCGCCGGGCACAGATACGCAGTATTTT. It specifies CASSGQGAPGTDTQYF.

The chain couples TRBV18 to TRBJ2-1; 10 bases fit TRBD2. CDR1 is KGHSH and CDR2 is LQKENI in the germline V gene. This CDR3 contains 17 residues. The V segment lost 3 bases and the J segment 6 bases; nucleotides outside the gene matches: 11. The CDR3 region has the DNA TGTGCCAGCTCACCTCCCTCTCTAGCGGGGGTAGGCAATGAGCAGTTCTTC. Its translation: CASSPPSLAGVGNEQFF. The whole variable domain, filled in from reference TRBV18 and TRBJ2-1, reads NAGVMQNPRHLVRRRGQEARLRCSPMKGHSHVYWYRQLPEEGLKFMVYLQKENIIDESGMPKERFSAEFPKEGPSILRIQQVVRGDSAAYFCASSPPSLAGVGNEQFFGPGTRLTVL.